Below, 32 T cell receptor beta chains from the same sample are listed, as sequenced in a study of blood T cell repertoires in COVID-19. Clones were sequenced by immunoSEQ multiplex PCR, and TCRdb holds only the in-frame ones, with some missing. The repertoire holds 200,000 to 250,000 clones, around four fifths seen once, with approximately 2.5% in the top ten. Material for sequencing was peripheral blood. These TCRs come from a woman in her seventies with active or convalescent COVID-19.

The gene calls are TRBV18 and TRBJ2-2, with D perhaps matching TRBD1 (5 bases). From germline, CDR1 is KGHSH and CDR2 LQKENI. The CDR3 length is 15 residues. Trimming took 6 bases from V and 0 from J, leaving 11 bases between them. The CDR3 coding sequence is TGTGCCAGCTCGCCGACAGCTACGAACACCGGGGAGCTGTTTTTT. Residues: CASSPTATNTGELFF.

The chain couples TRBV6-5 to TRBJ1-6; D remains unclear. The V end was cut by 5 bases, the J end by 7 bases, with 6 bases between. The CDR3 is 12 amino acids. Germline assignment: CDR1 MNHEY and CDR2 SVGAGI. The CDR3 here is CASSTQNSPLHF. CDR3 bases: TGTGCCAGCAGTACCCAGAATTCACCCCTCCACTTT.

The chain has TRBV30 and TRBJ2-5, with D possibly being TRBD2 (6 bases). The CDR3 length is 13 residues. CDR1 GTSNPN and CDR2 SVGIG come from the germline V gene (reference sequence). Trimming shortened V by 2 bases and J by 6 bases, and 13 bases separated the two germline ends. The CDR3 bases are TGTGCCTGGAGTTCGGGACTGGGGAAGACCCAGTACTTC. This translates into CAWSSGLGKTQYF.

CDR3 coding DNA: TGTGCCAGCAGCGACGGCCGGTTAGCGGTGGCCAATGAGCAGTTCTTC. This translates into CASSDGRLAVANEQFF. The chain is built from TRBV7-2 and TRBJ2-1, with a possible D match to TRBD2 (6 bases). Germline V gene lookup returns CDR1 SGHTA and CDR2 FQGNSA. Trimming left V 5 bases short and J 6 bases short, with 20 bases between. The CDR3 has 16 residues. Variable domain in full (rest from reference TRBV7-2 and TRBJ2-1): GAGVSQSPSNKVTEKGKDVELRCDPISGHTALYWYRQSLGQGLEFLIYFQGNSAPDKSGLPSDRFSAERTGGSVSTLTIQRTQQEDSAVYLCASSDGRLAVANEQFFGPGTRLTVL.

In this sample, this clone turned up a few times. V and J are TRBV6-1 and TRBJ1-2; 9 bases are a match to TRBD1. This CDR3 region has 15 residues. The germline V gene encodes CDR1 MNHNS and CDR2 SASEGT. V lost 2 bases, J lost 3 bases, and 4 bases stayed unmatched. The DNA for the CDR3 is TGTGCCAGCAGTGAAACCGGGACAGGGTACTATGGCTACACCTTC. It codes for CASSETGTGYYGYTF.

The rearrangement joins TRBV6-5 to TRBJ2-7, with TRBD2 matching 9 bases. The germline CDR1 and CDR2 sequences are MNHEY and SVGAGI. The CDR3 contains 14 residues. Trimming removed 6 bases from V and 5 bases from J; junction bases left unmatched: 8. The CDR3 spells CASRGAGGPHEQYF. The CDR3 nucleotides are TGTGCCAGCAGGGGGGCGGGAGGGCCCCACGAGCAGTACTTC.

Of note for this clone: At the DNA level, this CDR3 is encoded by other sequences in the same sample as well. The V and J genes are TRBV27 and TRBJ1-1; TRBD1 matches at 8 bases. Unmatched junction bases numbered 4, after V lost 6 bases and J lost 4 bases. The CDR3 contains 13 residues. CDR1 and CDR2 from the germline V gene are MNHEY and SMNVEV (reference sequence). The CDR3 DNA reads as TGTGCCAGCAGCCGAACAGGGGGCACTGAAGCTTTCTTT. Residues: CASSRTGGTEAFF.

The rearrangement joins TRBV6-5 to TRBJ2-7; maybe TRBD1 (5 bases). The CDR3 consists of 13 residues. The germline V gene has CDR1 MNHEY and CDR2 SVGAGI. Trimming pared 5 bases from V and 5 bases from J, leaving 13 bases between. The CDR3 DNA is TGTGCCAGCAGTAATCAGGGTTCCCACGAGCAGTACTTC. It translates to CASSNQGSHEQYF.

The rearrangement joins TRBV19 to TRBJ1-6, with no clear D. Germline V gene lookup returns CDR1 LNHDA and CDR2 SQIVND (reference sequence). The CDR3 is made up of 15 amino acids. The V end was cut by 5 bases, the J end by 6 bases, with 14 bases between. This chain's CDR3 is CASSARPRGNSPLHF. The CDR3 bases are TGTGCCAGTAGTGCCCGCCCCCGGGGTAATTCACCCCTCCACTTT.

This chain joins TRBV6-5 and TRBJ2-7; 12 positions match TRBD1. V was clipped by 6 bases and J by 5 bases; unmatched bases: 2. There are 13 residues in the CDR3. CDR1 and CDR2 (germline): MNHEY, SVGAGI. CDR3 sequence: CASSRDRGHEQYF. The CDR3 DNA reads TGTGCCAGCAGCCGGGACAGGGGGCACGAGCAGTACTTC.

CDR3 residues: CASSYGSTAGGNTIYF. Here the CDR3 DNA reads TGTGCCAGCAGTTACGGGTCGACCGCAGGTGGAAACACCATATATTTT. The V call is TRBV6-5, the J call TRBJ1-3; unclear D gene. The CDR3 totals 16 residues. The V and J ends lost 2 bases and 3 bases respectively, with 14 bases between them. The germline V gene has CDR1 MNHEY and CDR2 SVGAGI.

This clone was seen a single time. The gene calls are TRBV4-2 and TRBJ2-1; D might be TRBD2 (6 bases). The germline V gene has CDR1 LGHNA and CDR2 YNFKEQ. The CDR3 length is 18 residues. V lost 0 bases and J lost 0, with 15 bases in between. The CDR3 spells CASSQDLSAGSSYNEQFF. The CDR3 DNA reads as TGTGCCAGCAGCCAAGATTTGAGCGCGGGGAGCTCCTACAATGAGCAGTTCTTC.

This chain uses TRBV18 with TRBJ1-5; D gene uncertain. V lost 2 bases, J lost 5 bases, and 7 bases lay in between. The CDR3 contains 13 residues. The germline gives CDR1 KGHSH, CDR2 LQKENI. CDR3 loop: CASSPLGDQPQHF. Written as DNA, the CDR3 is TGTGCCAGCTCACCATTGGGAGATCAGCCCCAGCATTTT. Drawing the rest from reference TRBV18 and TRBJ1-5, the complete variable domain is NAGVMQNPRHLVRRRGQEARLRCSPMKGHSHVYWYRQLPEEGLKFMVYLQKENIIDESGMPKERFSAEFPKEGPSILRIQQVVRGDSAAYFCASSPLGDQPQHFGDGTRLSIL.

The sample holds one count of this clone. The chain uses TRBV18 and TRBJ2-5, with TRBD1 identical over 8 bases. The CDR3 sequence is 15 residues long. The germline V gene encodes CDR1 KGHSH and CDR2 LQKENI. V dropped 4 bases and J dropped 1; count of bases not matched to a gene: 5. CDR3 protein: CASSRIGTGQETQYF. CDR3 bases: TGTGCCAGCTCACGCATCGGGACAGGCCAAGAGACCCAGTACTTC. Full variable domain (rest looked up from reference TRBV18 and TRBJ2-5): NAGVMQNPRHLVRRRGQEARLRCSPMKGHSHVYWYRQLPEEGLKFMVYLQKENIIDESGMPKERFSAEFPKEGPSILRIQQVVRGDSAAYFCASSRIGTGQETQYFGPGTRLLVL.

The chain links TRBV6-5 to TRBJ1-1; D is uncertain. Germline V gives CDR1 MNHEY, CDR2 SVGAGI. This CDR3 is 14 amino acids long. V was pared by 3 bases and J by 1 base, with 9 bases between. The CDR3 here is CASSYEQWNTEAFF. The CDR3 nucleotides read TGTGCCAGCAGTTATGAACAGTGGAACACTGAAGCTTTCTTT.

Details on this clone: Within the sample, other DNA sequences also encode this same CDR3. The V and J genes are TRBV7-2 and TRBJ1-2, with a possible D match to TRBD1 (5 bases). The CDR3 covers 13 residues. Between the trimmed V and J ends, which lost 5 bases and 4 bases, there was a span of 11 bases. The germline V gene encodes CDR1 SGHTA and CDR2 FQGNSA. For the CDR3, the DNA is TGTGCCAGCAGCCCGGGTGGGGCCTATGGCTACACCTTC. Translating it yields CASSPGGAYGYTF.

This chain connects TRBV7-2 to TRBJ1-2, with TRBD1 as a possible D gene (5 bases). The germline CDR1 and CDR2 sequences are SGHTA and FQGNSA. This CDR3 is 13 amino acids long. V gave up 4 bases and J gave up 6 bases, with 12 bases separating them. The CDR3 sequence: CASSSPGRNGYTF. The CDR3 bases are TGTGCCAGCAGCTCCCCAGGGAGGAATGGCTACACCTTC.

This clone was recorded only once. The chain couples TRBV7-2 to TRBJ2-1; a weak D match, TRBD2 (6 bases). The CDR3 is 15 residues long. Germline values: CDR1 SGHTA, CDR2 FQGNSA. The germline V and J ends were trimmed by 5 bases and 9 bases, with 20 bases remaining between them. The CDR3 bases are TGTGCCAGCAGCCTCCTTATGGGGGAGGTGGGTGAGCAGTTCTTC. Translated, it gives CASSLLMGEVGEQFF.

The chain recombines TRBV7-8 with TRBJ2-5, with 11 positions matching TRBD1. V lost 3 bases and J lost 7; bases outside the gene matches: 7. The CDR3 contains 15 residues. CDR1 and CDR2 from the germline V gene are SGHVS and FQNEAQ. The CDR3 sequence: CASSFGTGGEGTQYF. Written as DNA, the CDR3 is TGTGCCAGCAGCTTTGGGACAGGGGGGGAAGGGACCCAGTACTTC.

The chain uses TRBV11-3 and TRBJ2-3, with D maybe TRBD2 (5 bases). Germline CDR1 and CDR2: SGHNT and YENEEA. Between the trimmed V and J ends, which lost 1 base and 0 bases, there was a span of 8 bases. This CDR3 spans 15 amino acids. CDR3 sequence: CASSLGGLSTDTQYF. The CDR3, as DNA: TGTGCCAGCAGCTTAGGCGGGCTGAGCACAGATACGCAGTATTTT.

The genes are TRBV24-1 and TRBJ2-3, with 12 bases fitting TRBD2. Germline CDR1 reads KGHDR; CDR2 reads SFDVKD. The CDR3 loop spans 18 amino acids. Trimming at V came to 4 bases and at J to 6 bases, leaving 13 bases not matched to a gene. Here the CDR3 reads CATSDTGTSGLKGDTQYF. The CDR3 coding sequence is TGTGCCACCAGTGACACCGGGACTAGCGGGCTCAAAGGGGATACGCAGTATTTT.

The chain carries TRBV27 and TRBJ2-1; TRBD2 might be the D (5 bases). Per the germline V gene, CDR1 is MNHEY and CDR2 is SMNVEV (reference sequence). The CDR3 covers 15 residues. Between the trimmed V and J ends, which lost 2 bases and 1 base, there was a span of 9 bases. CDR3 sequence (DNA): TGTGCCAGCAGTTTAGTAGCGTCGTCCTACAATGAGCAGTTCTTC. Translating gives CASSLVASSYNEQFF.

The CDR3 coding sequence is TGTGCCAGCAGTTACTCAGGGACAGGAAGCACAGATACGCAGTATTTT. As protein: CASSYSGTGSTDTQYF. The chain is built from TRBV6-5 and TRBJ2-3; 8 positions agree with TRBD1. Trimming cost V 0 bases and J 0 bases; bases outside gene matches: 2. CDR1 is MNHEY and CDR2 is SVGAGI in the germline V gene. The CDR3 spans 16 residues.

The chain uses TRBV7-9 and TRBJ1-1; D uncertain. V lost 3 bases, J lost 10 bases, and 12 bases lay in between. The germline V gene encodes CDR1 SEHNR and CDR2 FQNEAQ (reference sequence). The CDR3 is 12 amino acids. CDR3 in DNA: TGTGCCAGCAGCTTTGGCGGATCTGGAGCTTTCTTT. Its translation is CASSFGGSGAFF.

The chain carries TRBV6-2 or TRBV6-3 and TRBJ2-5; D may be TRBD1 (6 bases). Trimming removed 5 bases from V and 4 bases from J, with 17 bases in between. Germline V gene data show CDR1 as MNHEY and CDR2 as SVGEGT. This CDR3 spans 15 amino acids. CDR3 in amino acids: CASSPRPDRTETQYF. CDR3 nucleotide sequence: TGTGCCAGCAGTCCAAGGCCAGACAGGACAGAGACCCAGTACTTC.

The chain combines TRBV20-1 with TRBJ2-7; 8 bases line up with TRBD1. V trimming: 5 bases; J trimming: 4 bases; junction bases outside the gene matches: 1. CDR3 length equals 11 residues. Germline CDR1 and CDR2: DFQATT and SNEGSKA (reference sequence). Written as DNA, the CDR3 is TGCAGTGCTTGGGACAGGTACGAGCAGTACTTC. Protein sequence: CSAWDRYEQYF.

As DNA, the CDR3 is TGTGCCAGCGGCCGGGACAGGGCGGATCTGGGGACTGAAGCTTTCTTT. It codes for CASGRDRADLGTEAFF. The genes are TRBV6-6 and TRBJ1-1; TRBD1 aligns across 9 bases. The V and J ends lost 8 bases and 5 bases, in that order; junction bases with no gene match: 15. The CDR3 contains 16 residues. CDR1 is MNHNY, CDR2 SVGAGI, per germline (reference sequence).

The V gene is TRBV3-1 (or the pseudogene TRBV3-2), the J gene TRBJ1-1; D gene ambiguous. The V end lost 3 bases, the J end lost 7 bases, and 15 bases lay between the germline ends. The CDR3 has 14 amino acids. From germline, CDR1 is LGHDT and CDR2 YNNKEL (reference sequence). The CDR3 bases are TGTGCCAGCAGCCAGGCGGGGTCCCCAATTGAAGCTTTCTTT. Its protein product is CASSQAGSPIEAFF.

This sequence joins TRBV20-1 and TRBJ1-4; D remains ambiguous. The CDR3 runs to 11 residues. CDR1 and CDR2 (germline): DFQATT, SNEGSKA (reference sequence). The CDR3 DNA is TGCAGCGTATTGAGGGCCGCTGAACTGTTTTTT. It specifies CSVLRAAELFF.

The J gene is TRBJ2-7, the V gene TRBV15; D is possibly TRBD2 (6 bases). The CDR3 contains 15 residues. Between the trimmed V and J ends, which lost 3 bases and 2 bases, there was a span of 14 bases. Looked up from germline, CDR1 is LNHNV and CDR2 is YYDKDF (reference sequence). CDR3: CATSRSGGDAYEQYF. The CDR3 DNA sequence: TGTGCCACCAGCAGGAGCGGCGGGGACGCCTACGAGCAGTACTTC.

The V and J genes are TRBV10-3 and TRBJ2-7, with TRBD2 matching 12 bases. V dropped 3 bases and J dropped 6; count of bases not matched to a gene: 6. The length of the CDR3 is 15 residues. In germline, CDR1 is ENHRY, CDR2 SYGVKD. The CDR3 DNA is TGTGCCATCAGTGATCCGAGACTAGCGGGAGTCGAGCAGTACTTC. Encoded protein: CAISDPRLAGVEQYF.

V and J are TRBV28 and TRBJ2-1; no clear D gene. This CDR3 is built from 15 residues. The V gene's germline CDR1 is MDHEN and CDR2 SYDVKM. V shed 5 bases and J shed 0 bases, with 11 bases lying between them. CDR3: CASSLPLSSYNEQFF. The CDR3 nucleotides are TGTGCCAGCAGTCTGCCCCTTAGCTCCTACAATGAGCAGTTCTTC.